This T cell receptor (beta chain) was profiled in a study of CD8 T cells in Susac syndrome. This clonotype is labeled large. The RNA input was 0.5 to 1 ug, and it was reverse transcribed with random hexamers. TCRdb re-called the immunoSEQ multiplex PCR reads through MiXCR, storing one row per CDR3 protein. The data hold 1,600 or so distinct CDR3 sequences, with under 70% observed a single time. The CDR3 consists of 14 residues. Trimming took 4 bases from V and 0 from J, leaving 5 bases between them. Germline V gene lookup returns CDR1 SGHRS and CDR2 YFSETQ. Memory subsets defined by CD27 and CD45RA staining were used for TEMRA sorting. Total CD8+ cells were sequenced, and sorted CD8+ TEMRA cells were sequenced as well.

The material sequenced was CD8+ TEMRA cells from PBMCs. Noted subset: FACS-sorted terminally differentiated effector memory CD8+ T cells re-expressing CD45RA (CD8+ TEMRA). J is TRBJ2-6 and V is TRBV5-1; D remains ambiguous. This sequence was found in a human donor with Susac syndrome. The CDR3: CASSGVSGANVLTF. The CDR3 coding sequence is TGCGCCAGCAGCGGTGTCTCTGGGGCCAACGTCCTGACTTTC.